Shown below are 4 T cell receptor beta chains from a single sample sequenced in a study of CD8 T cells in ankylosing spondylitis. From the 5' RACE reads, TCRdb called clonotypes with MiXCR, one entry per CDR3 protein. The table records hundreds of thousands of distinct CDR3 sequences, 8.6% of them present only once. What was sequenced was blood, either unsorted or a sorted T cell fraction (not recorded which). The origin of the receptors is a male donor with ankylosing spondylitis or in good health (not recorded which).

This clonotype was picked up many times. The chain links TRBV10-3 to TRBJ1-1; no reliable D call. In germline, CDR1 is ENHRY, CDR2 SYGVKD. Between the trimmed V and J ends, which lost 2 bases and 4 bases, there was a span of 8 bases. CDR3 size: 13 residues. The DNA of the CDR3 is TGTGCCATCAGTGAGGGGTTGCCCACTGAAGCTTTCTTT. Its translation: CAISEGLPTEAFF.

This clonotype appeared many times. The genes are TRBV29-1 and TRBJ1-1; no clear D. This CDR3 spans 13 amino acids. Germline CDR1 is SQVTM and CDR2 is ANQGSEA. Trimming took 7 bases from V and 0 from J, leaving 12 bases between them. The chain's CDR3 is CSASQIMNTEAFF. Here the CDR3 DNA reads TGCAGCGCCTCCCAGATCATGAACACTGAAGCTTTCTTT.

J is TRBJ1-1 and V is TRBV20-1, with TRBD1 as a possible D gene (6 bases). The V gene's germline CDR1 is DFQATT and CDR2 SNEGSKA (reference sequence). The CDR3 extends over 16 amino acids. V shed 0 bases and J shed 3 bases, with 17 bases lying between them. In DNA, the CDR3 is TGCAGTGCTAGAGAGACGACAGGTCCACTCGACACTGAAGCTTTCTTT. This encodes CSARETTGPLDTEAFF.

This clonotype has more than one count but fewer than ten. The rearrangement joins TRBV4-2 to TRBJ2-7, with D perhaps assigned TRBD1 or TRBD2 (5 bases each). CDR3 length equals 13 residues. Germline CDR1 is LGHNA and CDR2 is YNFKEQ. Trimming pared 0 bases from V and 6 bases from J, leaving 9 bases between. The CDR3: CASSQERGSEQYF. The CDR3 bases are TGTGCCAGCAGCCAAGAGAGGGGTTCCGAGCAGTACTTC.